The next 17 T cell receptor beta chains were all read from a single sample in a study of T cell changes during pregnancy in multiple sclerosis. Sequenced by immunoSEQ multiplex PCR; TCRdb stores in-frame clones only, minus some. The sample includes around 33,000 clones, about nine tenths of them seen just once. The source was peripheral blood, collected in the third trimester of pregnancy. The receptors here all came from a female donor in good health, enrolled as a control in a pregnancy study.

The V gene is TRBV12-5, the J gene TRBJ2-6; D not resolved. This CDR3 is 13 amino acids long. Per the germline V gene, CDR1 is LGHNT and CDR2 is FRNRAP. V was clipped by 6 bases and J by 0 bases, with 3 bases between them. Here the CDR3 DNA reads TGTGCTAGTGGCGTCTCTGGGGCCAACGTCCTGACTTTC. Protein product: CASGVSGANVLTF.

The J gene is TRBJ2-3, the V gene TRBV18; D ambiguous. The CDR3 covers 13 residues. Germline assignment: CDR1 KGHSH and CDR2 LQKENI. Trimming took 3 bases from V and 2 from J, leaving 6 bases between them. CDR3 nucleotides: TGTGCCAGCTCACCCGCGAACACAGATACGCAGTATTTT. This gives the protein CASSPANTDTQYF.

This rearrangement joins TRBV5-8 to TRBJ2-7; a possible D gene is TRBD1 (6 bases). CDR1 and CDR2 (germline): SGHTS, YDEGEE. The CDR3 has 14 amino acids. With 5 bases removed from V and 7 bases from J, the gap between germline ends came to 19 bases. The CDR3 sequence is CASSSGTFLGEQYF. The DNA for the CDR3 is TGTGCCAGCAGTTCCGGGACATTCCTGGGGGAGCAGTACTTC.

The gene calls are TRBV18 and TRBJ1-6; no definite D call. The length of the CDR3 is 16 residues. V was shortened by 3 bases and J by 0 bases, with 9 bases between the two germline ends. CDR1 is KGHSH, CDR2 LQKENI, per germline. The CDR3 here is CASSPDGSSYNSPLHF. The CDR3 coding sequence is TGTGCCAGCTCACCTGACGGGAGCTCCTATAATTCACCCCTCCACTTT.

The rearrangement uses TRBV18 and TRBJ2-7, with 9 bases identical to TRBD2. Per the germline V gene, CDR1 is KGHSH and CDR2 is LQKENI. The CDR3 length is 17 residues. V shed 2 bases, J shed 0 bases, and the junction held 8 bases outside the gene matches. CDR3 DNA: TGTGCCAGCTCACCAAGTAGCGGGGGCCTCAGCTCCTACGAGCAGTACTTC. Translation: CASSPSSGGLSSYEQYF. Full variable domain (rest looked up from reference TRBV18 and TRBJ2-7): NAGVMQNPRHLVRRRGQEARLRCSPMKGHSHVYWYRQLPEEGLKFMVYLQKENIIDESGMPKERFSAEFPKEGPSILRIQQVVRGDSAAYFCASSPSSGGLSSYEQYFGPGTRLTVT.

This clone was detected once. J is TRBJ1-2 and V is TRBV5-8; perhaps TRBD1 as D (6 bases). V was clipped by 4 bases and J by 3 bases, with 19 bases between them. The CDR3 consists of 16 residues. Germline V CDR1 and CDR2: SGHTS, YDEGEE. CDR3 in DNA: TGTGCCAGCAGCGTTCACCACAGGGAGCTAGACTATGGCTACACCTTC. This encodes CASSVHHRELDYGYTF.

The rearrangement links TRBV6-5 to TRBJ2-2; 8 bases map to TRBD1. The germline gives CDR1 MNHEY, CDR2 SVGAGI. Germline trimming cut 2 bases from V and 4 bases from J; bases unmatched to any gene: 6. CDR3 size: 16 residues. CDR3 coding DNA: TGTGCCAGCAGTTACCTAAAGACAGGGGCCACCGGGGAGCTGTTTTTT. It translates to CASSYLKTGATGELFF.

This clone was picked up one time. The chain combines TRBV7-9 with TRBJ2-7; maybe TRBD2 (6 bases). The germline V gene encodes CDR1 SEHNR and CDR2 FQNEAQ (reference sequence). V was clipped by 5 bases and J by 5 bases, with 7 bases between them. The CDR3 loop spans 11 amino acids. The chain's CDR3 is CASSGGHEQYF. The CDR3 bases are TGTGCCAGCAGCGGAGGGCACGAGCAGTACTTC.

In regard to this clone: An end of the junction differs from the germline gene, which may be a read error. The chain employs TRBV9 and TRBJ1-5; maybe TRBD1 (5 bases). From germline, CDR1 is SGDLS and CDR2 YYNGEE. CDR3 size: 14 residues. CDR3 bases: TGTGCCAGCAGTTCAGGGTTTCCCAATCAGCTCCAGCATTTT. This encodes CASSSGFPNQLQHF.

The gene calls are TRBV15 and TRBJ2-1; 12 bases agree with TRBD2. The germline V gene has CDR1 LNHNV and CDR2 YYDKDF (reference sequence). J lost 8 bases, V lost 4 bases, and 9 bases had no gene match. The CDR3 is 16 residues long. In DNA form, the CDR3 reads TGTGCCACCAGCAAAGGTGGACTAGCGGGAACCTATGAGCAGTTCTTC. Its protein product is CATSKGGLAGTYEQFF.

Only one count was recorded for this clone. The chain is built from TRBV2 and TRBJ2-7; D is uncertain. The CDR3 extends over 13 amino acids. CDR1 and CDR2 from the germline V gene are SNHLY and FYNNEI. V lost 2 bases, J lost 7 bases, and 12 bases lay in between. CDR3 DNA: TGTGCCAGCAGTGAACGGCAGGCACGGGAGCAGTACTTC. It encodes CASSERQAREQYF.

CDR3 region: CASSYSTGTRDTEAFF. The CDR3 bases are TGTGCCAGCAGTTACTCGACTGGGACACGGGACACTGAAGCTTTCTTT. V gene TRBV6-5 combines with J gene TRBJ1-1, with D perhaps TRBD1 (6 bases). Trimming pared 0 bases from V and 3 bases from J, leaving 14 bases between. CDR1 and CDR2 (germline): MNHEY, SVGAGI. The CDR3 spans 16 residues.

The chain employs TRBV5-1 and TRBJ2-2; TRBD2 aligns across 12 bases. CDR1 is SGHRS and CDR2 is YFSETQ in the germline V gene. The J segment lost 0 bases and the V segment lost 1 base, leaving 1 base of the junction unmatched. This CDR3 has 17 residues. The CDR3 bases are TGCGCCAGCAGCTTGACTAGCGGGGGGTCGAACACCGGGGAGCTGTTTTTT. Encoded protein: CASSLTSGGSNTGELFF.

In nucleotides, the CDR3 is TGCAGTGCCCCCGTTATCAATGAGCAGTTCTTC. Translating gives CSAPVINEQFF. This sequence joins TRBV20-1 and TRBJ2-1; D unclear. CDR3 length equals 11 residues. CDR1 is DFQATT and CDR2 is SNEGSKA in the germline V gene (reference sequence). Trimming took 6 bases from V and 6 from J, leaving 9 bases between them.

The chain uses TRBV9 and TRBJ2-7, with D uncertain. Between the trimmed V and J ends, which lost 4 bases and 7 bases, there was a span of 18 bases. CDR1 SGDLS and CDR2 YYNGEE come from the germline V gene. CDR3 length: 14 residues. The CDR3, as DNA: TGTGCCAGCAGCTTGAACGTAGCAGCCTGGGAGCAGTACTTC. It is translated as CASSLNVAAWEQYF.

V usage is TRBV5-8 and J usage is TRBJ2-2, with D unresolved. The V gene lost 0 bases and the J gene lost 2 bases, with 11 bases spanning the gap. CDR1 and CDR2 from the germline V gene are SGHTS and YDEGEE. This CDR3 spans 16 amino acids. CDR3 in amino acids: CASSLGLLPNTGELFF. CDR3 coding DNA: TGTGCCAGCAGCTTGGGACTCCTTCCAAACACCGGGGAGCTGTTTTTT.

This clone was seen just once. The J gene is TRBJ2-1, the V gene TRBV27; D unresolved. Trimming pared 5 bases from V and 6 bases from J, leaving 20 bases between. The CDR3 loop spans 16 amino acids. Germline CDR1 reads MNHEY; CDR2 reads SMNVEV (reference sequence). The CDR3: CASSPIPVYLTNEQFF. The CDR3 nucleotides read TGTGCCAGCAGTCCCATCCCGGTCTACCTTACCAATGAGCAGTTCTTC.